The present T cell receptor beta chain was sequenced within a study of Ad26.COV2.S vaccination and SARS-CoV-2 variants. Broader study findings: Responses of spike-specific T cells (both CD8+ and CD4+) reportedly showed substantial breadth after vaccination. Vaccine and placebo recipients had similar non-spike TCR breadth.

The method was immunoSEQ multiplex PCR; TCRdb's version includes in-frame clones alone and lacks a portion of them. The sample holds more than 150,000 clones, roughly 89% seen once. About this clone: Its antigen remains unidentified.

CDR1 is LNHDA, CDR2 SQIVND, per germline (reference sequence). Trimming took 4 bases from V and 3 from J, leaving 15 bases between them. The CDR3 sequence is 15 residues long. The chain has TRBV19 and TRBJ2-5, with D possibly TRBD2 on 5 matching bases. The specimen comprised peripheral blood, sampled after recovery from COVID-19. This TCR derives from a human donor who had recovered from COVID-19. For the CDR3, the DNA is TGTGCCAGTAGTACATTCACGACTACGAAAGAGACCCAGTACTTC. This translates into CASSTFTTTKETQYF.